This passage covers 10 T cell receptor beta chains from one sample sequenced in a study of cytomegalovirus exposure and HLA in healthy donors. PCR employed 60 Vbeta and 13 Jbeta primers. TCRdb's copy holds only in-frame clones and misses some; the assay was immunoSEQ multiplex PCR. The sample consists of 200,000 to 250,000 clones, approximately 90% of them appearing once. Sequencing was carried out using PBMCs. These receptors originate from a woman aged 18-30 years in good health and CMV-seronegative.

This chain joins TRBV2 and TRBJ2-5; the D gene is possibly TRBD2 (6 bases). The DNA end is a closer match to TRBJ2-7, so the J assignment may be wrong. The V gene's germline CDR1 is SNHLY and CDR2 FYNNEI. The CDR3 has 14 residues. DNA of the CDR3: TGTGCCAGCAGACCCCGCGGGATCACCTACGAGCAGTACTTC. Protein sequence: CASRPRGITYEQYF.

The CDR3 spells CASSLGGGSGTAYNEQFF. Written as DNA, the CDR3 is TGTGCCAGCAGCTTAGGGGGCGGGAGCGGTACCGCCTACAATGAGCAGTTCTTC. The J gene is TRBJ2-1, the V gene TRBV7-9, with 7 bases fitting TRBD2. The length of the CDR3 is 18 residues. Trimming at V came to 1 base and at J to 2 bases, leaving 11 bases not matched to a gene. The germline gives CDR1 SEHNR, CDR2 FQNEAQ (reference sequence).

The rearrangement joins TRBV4-3 to TRBJ2-2; D not resolved. This CDR3 contains 14 residues. V lost 1 base and J lost 6, with 9 bases in between. CDR1 and CDR2 (germline): LGHNA, YSLEER. CDR3 nucleotides: TGCGCCAGCAGCCAAGTTATGGGCCCCGGGGAGCTGTTTTTT. It is translated as CASSQVMGPGELFF.

The rearrangement joins TRBV5-1 to TRBJ2-1; 16 nucleotides line up with TRBD2. Per the germline V gene, CDR1 is SGHRS and CDR2 is YFSETQ. The CDR3 contains 17 residues. The ends lost 4 bases at V and 4 bases at J; junction bases unmatched: 5. CDR3 in DNA: TGCGCCAGCAGCGAACAGGGACTAGCGGGGGGGTACAATGAGCAGTTCTTC. Its protein product is CASSEQGLAGGYNEQFF.

V and J are TRBV10-1 and TRBJ1-1; the match to TRBD1 covers 8 bases. V was pared by 2 bases and J by 11 bases, with 10 bases of the junction left unmatched. CDR3 length: 14 residues. CDR1 is WNHNN and CDR2 is SYGVQD in the germline V gene (reference sequence). The CDR3 nucleotides read TGCGCCAGCAGTGAGCAGGGGACAGGTCCGAGGGCTTTCTTT. As protein: CASSEQGTGPRAFF.

J is TRBJ2-1 and V is TRBV5-6; 7 nucleotides agree with TRBD2. V dropped 2 bases and J dropped 8; count of bases not matched to a gene: 10. The CDR3 sequence is 15 residues long. The germline V gene encodes CDR1 SGHDT and CDR2 YYEEEE. The CDR3 loop reads CASSFRTSGTDEQFF. DNA of the CDR3: TGTGCCAGCAGCTTCAGGACAAGCGGGACGGATGAGCAGTTCTTC.

The chain carries TRBV19 and TRBJ2-1; no reliable D call. The germline V gene has CDR1 LNHDA and CDR2 SQIVND (reference sequence). The CDR3 spans 14 residues. The V and J ends lost 3 bases and 6 bases respectively, with 12 bases between them. In DNA form, the CDR3 reads TGTGCCAGTAGTATTGAACCAACTCTCAATGAGCAGTTCTTC. It encodes CASSIEPTLNEQFF.

The chain is built from TRBV5-1 and TRBJ2-7; D uncertain. CDR1 and CDR2 (germline): SGHRS, YFSETQ. This CDR3 is built from 16 residues. Trimming pared 0 bases from V and 6 bases from J, leaving 19 bases between. CDR3 nucleotide sequence: TGCGCCAGCAGCTTGGTCGTGGGCGTCGGTCTCCGCGAGCAGTACTTC. It is translated as CASSLVVGVGLREQYF.

This sequence joins TRBV7-3 and TRBJ2-7; D remains unclear. The V end lost 1 base, the J end lost 4 bases, and 8 bases lay between the germline ends. Germline-derived CDR1 and CDR2 are SGHTA and FQGTGA. This CDR3 spans 13 amino acids. As DNA, the CDR3 is TGTGCCAGCAGCTTAAATGGGCTTTACGAGCAGTACTTC. Translation gives CASSLNGLYEQYF.

The chain joins TRBV18 to TRBJ2-3; D perhaps matches TRBD2 (6 bases). Trimming stripped 3 bases from V and 4 bases from J, with 8 bases between. This CDR3 comprises 13 residues. The germline gives CDR1 KGHSH, CDR2 LQKENI. CDR3 amino acids: CASSPSGADTQYF. As DNA, the CDR3 is TGTGCCAGCTCACCCTCGGGGGCAGATACGCAGTATTTT.